This TCR beta chain was sequenced for a study of vaccination and CD4 T cells after COVID-19. Study summary: Investigators drew the post-COVID samples a median approximately 92 days after diagnosis, with a range of 35 to 161.

The study, taken as a whole, reports: Median numbers of SARS-CoV-2-reactive clonotypes increased from around 20 to 38 (not a significant change). Spike mono-reactivity was shown by 304 of 307 vaccine-specific clones in convalescent patients. Among reactive clones from convalescent patients, a median approximately 86% appeared only post-vaccination.

TCRdb re-derived calls from the PCR reads in MiXCR, one entry per CDR3 protein. The sample holds approximately 21,000 distinct CDR3 sequences, more than 45% seen once. The sample holds a few counts of this clonotype. The antigen is undetermined. Between the trimmed V and J ends, which lost 4 bases and 1 base, there was a span of 7 bases. Germline loops: CDR1 ENHRY, CDR2 SYGVKD. This CDR3 has 13 residues. The chain carries TRBV10-3 and TRBJ1-1; D unresolved. The sequencing here drew on CD4+ T cells from blood, taken before SARS-CoV-2 vaccination. The TCR comes from a human donor who had recovered from COVID-19. DNA for the CDR3: TGTGCCATCAGTGGGACCGGGAACACTGAAGCTTTCTTT. Translation: CAISGTGNTEAFF.